A selection of T cell receptor beta chains follows, all from one sample in a study of T cells after yellow fever vaccination. TCRdb reprocessed the 5' RACE reads via MiXCR and lists one record per CDR3 protein. This table holds hundreds of thousands of distinct CDR3 sequences, around a tenth found once. The input for sequencing was PBMCs, taken on the day of the first yellow fever vaccination. The receptor source for this set is a man between 18 and 35 years old who received the YFV17D yellow fever vaccine. The CDR3 runs from the conserved cysteine through the conserved F or W. Fields, in order: J gene, CDR3 length, D gene, clone size, V gene, CDR3 DNA, CDR3 protein. The D gene is left open where the match is weak. A row's size may be missing; if present it is once, few, many or a size class.

j_call: TRBJ2-3; cdr3_length: 14; d_call: NA; clone_size: few; v_call: TRBV5-1; cdr3_nt: TGCGCCAGCAGCTTCGACAGTCGCTCAGATACGCAGTATTTT; cdr3_aa: CASSFDSRSDTQYF
j_call: TRBJ1-2; cdr3_length: 15; d_call: TRBD1; clone_size: few; v_call: TRBV6-1; cdr3_nt: TGTGCCAGCAGCCCCGACAGGGCGGGGAACTATGGCTACACCTTC; cdr3_aa: CASSPDRAGNYGYTF
j_call: TRBJ1-1; cdr3_length: 14; d_call: NA; clone_size: few; v_call: TRBV12-3/TRBV12-4; cdr3_nt: TGTGCCAGCAGCCTCACCCAGGGGAACACTGAAGCTTTCTTT; cdr3_aa: CASSLTQGNTEAFF
j_call: TRBJ1-2; cdr3_length: 15; d_call: NA; clone_size: few; v_call: TRBV6-5; cdr3_nt: TGTGCCAGCAGTTACTCGAGTAGGGGGGCGTTCGGCTACACCTTC; cdr3_aa: CASSYSSRGAFGYTF
j_call: TRBJ2-6; cdr3_length: 18; d_call: NA; clone_size: NA; v_call: TRBV27; cdr3_nt: TGTGCCAGCAATACCCAGGGCCAAACCCTCTCTGGGGCCAACGTCCTGACTTTC; cdr3_aa: CASNTQGQTLSGANVLTF
j_call: TRBJ2-5; cdr3_length: 13; d_call: NA; clone_size: many; v_call: TRBV15; cdr3_nt: TGTGCCACCAGCAGAGATCTAGTGGAGACCCAGTACTTC; cdr3_aa: CATSRDLVETQYF
j_call: TRBJ1-4; cdr3_length: 15; d_call: NA; clone_size: few; v_call: TRBV7-8; cdr3_nt: TGTGCCAGCAGCTTAGGGGGAGGGATTAATGAAAAACTGTTTTTT; cdr3_aa: CASSLGGGINEKLFF
j_call: TRBJ1-1; cdr3_length: 14; d_call: TRBD1; clone_size: few; v_call: TRBV29-1; cdr3_nt: TGCAGCGTACCCCCGGGACAGACCACCACTGAAGCTTTCTTT; cdr3_aa: CSVPPGQTTTEAFF
j_call: TRBJ2-7; cdr3_length: 14; d_call: NA; clone_size: NA; v_call: TRBV5-8; cdr3_nt: TGTGCCAGCGCCATCGGGGGCGGCTCCTACGAGCAGTACTTC; cdr3_aa: CASAIGGGSYEQYF
j_call: TRBJ2-1; cdr3_length: 15; d_call: TRBD2; clone_size: NA; v_call: TRBV6-1; cdr3_nt: TGTGCCAGCAGTAGACTAGCGGGGGAAATAAATGAGCAGTTCTTC; cdr3_aa: CASSRLAGEINEQFF
j_call: TRBJ1-3; cdr3_length: 14; d_call: NA; clone_size: few; v_call: TRBV2; cdr3_nt: TGTGCCAGCAGTATGGTCATGGGGGGAAACACCATATATTTT; cdr3_aa: CASSMVMGGNTIYF
j_call: TRBJ1-1; cdr3_length: 14; d_call: NA; clone_size: NA; v_call: TRBV12-3/TRBV12-4; cdr3_nt: TGTGCCAGCAGTTCCCGGGGTTGGAACACTGAAGCTTTCTTT; cdr3_aa: CASSSRGWNTEAFF
j_call: TRBJ1-3; cdr3_length: 18; d_call: NA; clone_size: few; v_call: TRBV4-3; cdr3_nt: TGCGCCAGCAGCCAAGATAGGGCAGGGGCGATATCTGGAAACACCATATATTTT; cdr3_aa: CASSQDRAGAISGNTIYF
j_call: TRBJ1-1; cdr3_length: 15; d_call: NA; clone_size: NA; v_call: TRBV4-3; cdr3_nt: TGCGCCAGCAGCCCAAAAACAGCGGGATTTGAAGAAGCTTTCTTT; cdr3_aa: CASSPKTAGFEEAFF
j_call: TRBJ2-5; cdr3_length: 15; d_call: NA; clone_size: NA; v_call: TRBV3-1; cdr3_nt: TGTGCCAGCAGCCAACGCCGAGAGAGGGCAGAGACCCAGTACTTC; cdr3_aa: CASSQRRERAETQYF
j_call: TRBJ2-4; cdr3_length: 15; d_call: NA; clone_size: few; v_call: TRBV3-1; cdr3_nt: TGTGCCAGCAGCCAGCCCGGGAACGAGGGAAACATTCAGTACTTC; cdr3_aa: CASSQPGNEGNIQYF
j_call: TRBJ2-1; cdr3_length: 16; d_call: NA; clone_size: few; v_call: TRBV7-2; cdr3_nt: TGTGCCAGCAGCTTAAGTGGTTCAGGGATCTCGAATGAGCAGTTCTTC; cdr3_aa: CASSLSGSGISNEQFF
j_call: TRBJ2-3; cdr3_length: 15; d_call: TRBD2; clone_size: many; v_call: TRBV7-3; cdr3_nt: TGTGCCAGCAGCCGAGCGGGGGGCTTGACAGATACGCAGTATTTT; cdr3_aa: CASSRAGGLTDTQYF
j_call: TRBJ1-1; cdr3_length: 13; d_call: NA; clone_size: few; v_call: TRBV29-1; cdr3_nt: TGCAGCGTTGTCAGGGTATTGAACACTGAAGCTTTCTTT; cdr3_aa: CSVVRVLNTEAFF
j_call: TRBJ2-5; cdr3_length: 14; d_call: NA; clone_size: NA; v_call: TRBV23-1; cdr3_nt: TGCGCCAGCAGTCATCTCGACTTCGAAGAGACCCAGTACTTC; cdr3_aa: CASSHLDFEETQYF
j_call: TRBJ2-5; cdr3_length: 14; d_call: TRBD1; clone_size: NA; v_call: TRBV5-4; cdr3_nt: TGTGCCAGCAGCTTTCCGGGACAGGAAGAGACCCAGTACTTC; cdr3_aa: CASSFPGQEETQYF
j_call: TRBJ1-5; cdr3_length: 15; d_call: NA; clone_size: NA; v_call: TRBV19; cdr3_nt: TGTGCCAGTAGTATATCTTGGCGGGAAGGTCAGCCCCAGCATTTT; cdr3_aa: CASSISWREGQPQHF